This TCR beta chain is from a study of blood T cells in healthy people across ages. The sample, about 9.2 milliliters of peripheral blood, was drawn from each donor. Study conclusions and caveats: Donor CMV infection status was unknown, possibly confounding age-related changes in expanded clonotypes.

This clonotype was seen more than once but under ten times. Antigen unknown. Sample-barcoded 5' priming and a J-beta primer mix drove a second PCR of about 6 to 12 cycles. Each of the cDNA molecules was tagged by a template-switch adaptor with 12 random nucleotides. MiXCR, run by TCRdb on the 5' RACE reads, gives a single entry per CDR3 protein. The table lists about 1.4 million distinct CDR3 sequences, roughly 64% of them singletons. The TCR sequence derives from a man between 18 and 35 years old in good health. Source material: blood.

The CDR3 loop is CASSLDRVRGETQYF. CDR3 nucleotide sequence: TGTGCCAGCAGCTTAGATCGGGTTAGGGGTGAGACCCAGTACTTC. This chain joins TRBV11-2 and TRBJ2-5; possibly TRBD1 for D (5 bases). The CDR3 totals 15 residues. Trimming pared 0 bases from V and 5 bases from J, leaving 13 bases between. Germline V CDR1 and CDR2: SGHAT, FQNNGV.